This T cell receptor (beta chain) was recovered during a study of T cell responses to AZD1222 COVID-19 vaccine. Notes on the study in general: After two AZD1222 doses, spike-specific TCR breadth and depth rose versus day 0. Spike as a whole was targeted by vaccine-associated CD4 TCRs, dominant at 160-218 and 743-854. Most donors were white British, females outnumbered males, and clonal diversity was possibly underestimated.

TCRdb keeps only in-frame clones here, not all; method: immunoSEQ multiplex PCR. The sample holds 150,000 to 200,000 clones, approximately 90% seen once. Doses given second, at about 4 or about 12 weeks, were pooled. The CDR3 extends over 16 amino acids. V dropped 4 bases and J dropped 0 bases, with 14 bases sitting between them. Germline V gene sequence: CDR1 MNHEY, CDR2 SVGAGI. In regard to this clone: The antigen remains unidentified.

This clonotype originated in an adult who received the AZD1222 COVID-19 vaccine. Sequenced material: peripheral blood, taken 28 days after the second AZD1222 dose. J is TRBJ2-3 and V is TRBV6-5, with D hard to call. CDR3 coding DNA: TGTGCCAGCAGTTCCTGGACGCGGCCAAGCACAGATACGCAGTATTTT. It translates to CASSSWTRPSTDTQYF.